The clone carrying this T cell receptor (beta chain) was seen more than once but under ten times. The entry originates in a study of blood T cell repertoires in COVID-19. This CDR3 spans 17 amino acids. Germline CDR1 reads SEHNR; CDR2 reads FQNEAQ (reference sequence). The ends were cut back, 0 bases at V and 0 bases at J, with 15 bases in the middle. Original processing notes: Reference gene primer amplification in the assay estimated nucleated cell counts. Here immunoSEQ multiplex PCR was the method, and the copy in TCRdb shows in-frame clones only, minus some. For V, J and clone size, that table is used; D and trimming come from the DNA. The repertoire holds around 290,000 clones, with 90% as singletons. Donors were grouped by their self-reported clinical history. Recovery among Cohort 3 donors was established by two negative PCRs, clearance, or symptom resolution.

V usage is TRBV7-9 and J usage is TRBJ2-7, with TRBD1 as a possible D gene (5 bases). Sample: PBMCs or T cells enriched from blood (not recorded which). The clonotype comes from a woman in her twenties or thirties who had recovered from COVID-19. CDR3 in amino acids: CASSLAQGLLSSYEQYF. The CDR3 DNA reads TGTGCCAGCAGCTTAGCCCAGGGTCTTCTGAGCTCCTACGAGCAGTACTTC.